Reported below is one T cell receptor (beta chain). Its antigen remains unknown. Positively selected for CCR7, the CD45RO-negative cells used as naive CD8 cells excluded terminally differentiated effector memory CD45RA+ cells. The V and J ends lost 1 base and 1 base respectively, with 10 bases between them. This CDR3 spans 15 amino acids. Germline V gives CDR1 SGHAT, CDR2 FQNNGV. Under the authors' procedure: As immunoSEQ supplied junction-only sequences (without quality scores), filtering differed. The data were produced by immunoSEQ multiplex PCR, yet TCRdb's version contains in-frame clones alone and is incomplete. V and J calls and clone size are copied from that table; D and trimming were computed from the DNA. The sample records hundreds of thousands of clones, 98% being singletons. The sample comes from a study of shared clonotypes between healthy human individuals. Study-level points and caveats: Few donors limited the genetic and exposure-history diversity represented. Larger estimated richness was generally recorded for naive subsets relative to memory subsets. In a few donors, about 5% of naive CD4 clonotypes appeared in common.

What was sequenced was naive CD8+ T cells sorted from blood. The rearrangement joins TRBV11-2 to TRBJ1-2; D may be TRBD1 (6 bases). The sequence derives from a man in his thirties or forties in good health. CDR3 nucleotides: TGTGCCAGCAGCTTAGGGGCAGGGGATAACTATGGCTACACCTTC. As protein: CASSLGAGDNYGYTF.